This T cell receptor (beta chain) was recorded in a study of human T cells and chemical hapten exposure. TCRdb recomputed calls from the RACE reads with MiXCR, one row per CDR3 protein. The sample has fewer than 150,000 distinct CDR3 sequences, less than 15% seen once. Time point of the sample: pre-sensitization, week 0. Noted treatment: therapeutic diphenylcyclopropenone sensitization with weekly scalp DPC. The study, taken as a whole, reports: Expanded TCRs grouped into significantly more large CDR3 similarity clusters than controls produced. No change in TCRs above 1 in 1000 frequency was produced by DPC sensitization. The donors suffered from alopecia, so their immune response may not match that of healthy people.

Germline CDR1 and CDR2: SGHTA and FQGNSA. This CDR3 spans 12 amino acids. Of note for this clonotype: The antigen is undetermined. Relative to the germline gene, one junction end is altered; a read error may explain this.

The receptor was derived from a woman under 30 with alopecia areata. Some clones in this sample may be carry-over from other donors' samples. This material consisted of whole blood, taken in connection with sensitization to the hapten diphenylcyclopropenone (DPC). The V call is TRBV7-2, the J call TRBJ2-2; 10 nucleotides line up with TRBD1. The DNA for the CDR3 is TGTGCCAGCAGCTTCCGGACAGGGGGGCTGTTTTTT. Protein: CASSFRTGGLFF. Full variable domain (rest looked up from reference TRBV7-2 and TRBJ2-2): GAGVSQSPSNKVTEKGKDVELRCDPISGHTALYWYRQSLGQGLEFLIYFQGNSAPDKSGLPSDRFSAERTGGSVSTLTIQRTQQEDSAVYLCASSFRTGGLFFGEGSRLTVL.